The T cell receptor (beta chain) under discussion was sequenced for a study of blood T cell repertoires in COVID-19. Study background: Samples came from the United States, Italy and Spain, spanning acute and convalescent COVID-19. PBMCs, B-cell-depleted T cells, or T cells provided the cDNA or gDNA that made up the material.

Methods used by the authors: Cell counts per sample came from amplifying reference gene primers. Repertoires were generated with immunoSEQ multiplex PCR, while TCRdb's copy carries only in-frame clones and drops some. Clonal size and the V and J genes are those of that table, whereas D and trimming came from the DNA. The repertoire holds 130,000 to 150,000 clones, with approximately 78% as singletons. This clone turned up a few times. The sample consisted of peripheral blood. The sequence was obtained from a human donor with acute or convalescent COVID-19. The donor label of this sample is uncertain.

The CDR3 here is CASSIDHRGASNQPQHF. The CDR3 region has the DNA TGTGCCAGCAGCATAGACCACAGGGGCGCTTCCAATCAGCCCCAGCATTTT. This sequence joins TRBV21-1 and TRBJ1-5; the table's D call TRBD1 went unverified against the DNA. TRBV21-1 is designated a pseudogene. The CDR3 runs 17 residues.